Given below is one TCR beta chain in context. This entry belongs to a study of blood T cell repertoires in COVID-19. Study-level background: Samples representing acute and convalescent COVID-19 were sourced from the United States, Italy and Spain.

Membership in each cohort depended on participant-reported clinical history. The data were produced by immunoSEQ multiplex PCR, yet TCRdb's version contains in-frame clones alone and is incomplete. The data show about 180,000 clones, 88% seen once. Trimming took 3 bases from V and 7 from J; bases not matched to a gene: 11. The CDR3 is made up of 15 amino acids. Per the germline V gene, CDR1 is SGHRS and CDR2 is YFSETQ. The sequencing input was PBMCs or T cells enriched from blood (not recorded which). The chain has TRBV5-1 and TRBJ2-5; 8 positions match TRBD2. This receptor was taken from a woman between 18 and 30 years old who had recovered from COVID-19. In nucleotides, the CDR3 is TGCGCCAGCAGCTCGTATAGCGGGACTGTGGGGACCCAGTACTTC. Its translation: CASSSYSGTVGTQYF. Full variable domain (remainder filled in from reference TRBV5-1 and TRBJ2-5): KAGVTQTPRYLIKTRGQQVTLSCSPISGHRSVSWYQQTPGQGLQFLFEYFSETQRNKGNFPGRFSGRQFSNSRSEMNVSTLELGDSALYLCASSSYSGTVGTQYFGPGTRLLVL.